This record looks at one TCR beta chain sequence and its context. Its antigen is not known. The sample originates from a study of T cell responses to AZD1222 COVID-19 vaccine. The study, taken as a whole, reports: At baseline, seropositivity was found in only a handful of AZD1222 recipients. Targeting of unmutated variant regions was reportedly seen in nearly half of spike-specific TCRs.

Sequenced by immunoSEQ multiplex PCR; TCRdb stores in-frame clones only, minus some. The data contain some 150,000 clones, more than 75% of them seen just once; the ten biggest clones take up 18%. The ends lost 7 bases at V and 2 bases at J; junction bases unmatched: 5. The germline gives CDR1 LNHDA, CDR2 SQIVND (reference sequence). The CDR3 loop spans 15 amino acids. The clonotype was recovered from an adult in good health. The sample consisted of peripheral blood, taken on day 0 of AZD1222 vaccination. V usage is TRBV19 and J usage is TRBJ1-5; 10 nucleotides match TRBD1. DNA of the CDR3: TGTGCCAGTATAGGGGACAGGGGCGGCAATCAGCCCCAGCATTTT. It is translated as CASIGDRGGNQPQHF.